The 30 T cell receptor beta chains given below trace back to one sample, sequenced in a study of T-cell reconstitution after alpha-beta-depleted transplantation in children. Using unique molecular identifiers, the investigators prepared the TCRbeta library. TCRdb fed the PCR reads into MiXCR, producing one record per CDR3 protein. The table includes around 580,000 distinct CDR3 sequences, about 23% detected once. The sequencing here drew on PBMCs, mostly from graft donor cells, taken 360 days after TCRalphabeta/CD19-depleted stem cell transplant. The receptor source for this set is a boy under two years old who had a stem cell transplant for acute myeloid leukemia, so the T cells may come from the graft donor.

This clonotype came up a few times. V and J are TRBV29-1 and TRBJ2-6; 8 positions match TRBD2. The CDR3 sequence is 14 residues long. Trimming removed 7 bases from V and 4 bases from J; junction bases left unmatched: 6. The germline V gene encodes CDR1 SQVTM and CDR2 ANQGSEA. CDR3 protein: CSAGGGAGANVLTF. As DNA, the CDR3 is TGCAGCGCCGGGGGGGGTGCCGGGGCCAACGTCCTGACTTTC.

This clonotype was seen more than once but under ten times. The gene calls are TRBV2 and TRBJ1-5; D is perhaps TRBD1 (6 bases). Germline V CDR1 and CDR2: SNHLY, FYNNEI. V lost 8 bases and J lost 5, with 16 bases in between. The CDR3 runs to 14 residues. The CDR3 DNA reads TGTGCCAGCGGTCCAGGACAGTTCGATCAGCCCCAGCATTTT. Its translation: CASGPGQFDQPQHF.

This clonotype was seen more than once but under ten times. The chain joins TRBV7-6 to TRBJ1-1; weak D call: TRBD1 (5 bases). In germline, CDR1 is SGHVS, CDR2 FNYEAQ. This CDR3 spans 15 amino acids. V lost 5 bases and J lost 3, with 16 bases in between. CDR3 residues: CASSPPGVGDTEAFF. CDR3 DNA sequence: TGTGCCAGCAGCCCACCCGGGGTAGGGGACACTGAAGCTTTCTTT.

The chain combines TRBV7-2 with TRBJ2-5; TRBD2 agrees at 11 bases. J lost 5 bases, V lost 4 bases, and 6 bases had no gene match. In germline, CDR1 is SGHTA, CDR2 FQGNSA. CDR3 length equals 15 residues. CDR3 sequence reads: CASSWVAGGFETQYF. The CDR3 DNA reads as TGTGCCAGCAGCTGGGTAGCGGGGGGGTTTGAGACCCAGTACTTC.

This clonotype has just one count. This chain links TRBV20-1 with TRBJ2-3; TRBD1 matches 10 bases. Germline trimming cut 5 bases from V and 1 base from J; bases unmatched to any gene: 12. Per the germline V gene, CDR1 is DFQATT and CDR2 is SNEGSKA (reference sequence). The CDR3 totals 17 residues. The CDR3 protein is CSAPPGQGNRGTDTQYF. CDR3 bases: TGCAGTGCTCCCCCGGGACAGGGGAATAGAGGCACAGATACGCAGTATTTT.

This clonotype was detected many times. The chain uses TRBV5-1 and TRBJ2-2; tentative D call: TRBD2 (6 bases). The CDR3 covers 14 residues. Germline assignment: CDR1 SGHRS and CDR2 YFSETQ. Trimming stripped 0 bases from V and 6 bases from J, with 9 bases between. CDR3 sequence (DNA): TGCGCCAGCAGCTTGGATGCTAGCGCCGGGGAGCTGTTTTTT. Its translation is CASSLDASAGELFF.

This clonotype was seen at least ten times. The CDR3 sequence: CATSRVQGGGRGQPQHF. DNA of the CDR3: TGTGCCACCAGCAGAGTCCAGGGCGGAGGGCGAGGTCAGCCCCAGCATTTT. The chain has TRBV15 and TRBJ1-5; D is possibly TRBD1 (5 bases). The V gene lost 1 base and the J gene lost 6 bases, with 19 bases spanning the gap. This CDR3 has 17 residues. Germline CDR1 LNHNV, CDR2 YYDKDF (reference sequence).

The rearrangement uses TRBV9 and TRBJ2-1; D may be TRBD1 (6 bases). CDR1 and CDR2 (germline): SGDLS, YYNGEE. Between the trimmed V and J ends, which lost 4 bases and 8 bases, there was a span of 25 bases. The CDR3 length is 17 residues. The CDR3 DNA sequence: TGTGCCAGCAGCCCGGGAAGGGGGATTGATGCGCCGGATGAGCAGTTCTTC. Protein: CASSPGRGIDAPDEQFF. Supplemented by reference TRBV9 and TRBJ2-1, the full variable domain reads DSGVTQTPKHLITATGQRVTLRCSPRSGDLSVYWYQQSLDQGLQFLIQYYNGEERAKGNILERFSAQQFPDLHSELNLSSLELGDSALYFCASSPGRGIDAPDEQFFGPGTRLTVL.

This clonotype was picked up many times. This CDR3 is CASSDRVVETQYF. CDR3 nucleotides: TGTGCCAGCAGCGACAGGGTTGTAGAGACCCAGTACTTC. This chain connects TRBV12-3 or TRBV12-4 to TRBJ2-5, with TRBD1 identical over 7 bases. CDR3 length: 13 residues. With V trimmed by 6 bases and J by 4 bases, 5 bases remained unmatched.

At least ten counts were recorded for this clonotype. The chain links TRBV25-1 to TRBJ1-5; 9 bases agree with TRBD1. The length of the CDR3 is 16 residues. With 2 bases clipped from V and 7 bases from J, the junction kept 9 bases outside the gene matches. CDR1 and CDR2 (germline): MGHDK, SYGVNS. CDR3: CASSERGQGRKQPQHF. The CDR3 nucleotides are TGTGCCAGCAGTGAAAGGGGACAGGGTAGGAAACAGCCCCAGCATTTT.

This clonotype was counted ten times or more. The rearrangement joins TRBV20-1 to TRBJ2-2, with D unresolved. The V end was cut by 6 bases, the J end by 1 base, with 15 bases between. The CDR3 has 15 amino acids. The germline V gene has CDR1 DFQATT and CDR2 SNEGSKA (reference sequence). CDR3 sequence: CSATRGALNTGELFF. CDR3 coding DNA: TGCAGTGCCACCCGCGGAGCTTTGAACACCGGGGAGCTGTTTTTT.

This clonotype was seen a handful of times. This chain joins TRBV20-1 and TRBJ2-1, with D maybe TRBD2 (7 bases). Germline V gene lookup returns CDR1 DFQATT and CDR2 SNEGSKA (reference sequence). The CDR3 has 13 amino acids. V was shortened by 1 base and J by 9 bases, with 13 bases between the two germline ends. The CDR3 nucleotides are TGCAGTGCTAGAGTTTTGGGAGGGGGTGAGCAGTTCTTC. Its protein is CSARVLGGGEQFF.

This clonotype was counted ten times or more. CDR3: CASSFGLGEAFF. In DNA form, the CDR3 reads TGTGCCAGCAGTTTCGGTCTGGGTGAAGCTTTCTTT. The chain combines TRBV12-3 or TRBV12-4 with TRBJ1-1, with D uncertain. The CDR3 has 12 amino acids. V gave up 3 bases and J gave up 7 bases, with 9 bases separating them.

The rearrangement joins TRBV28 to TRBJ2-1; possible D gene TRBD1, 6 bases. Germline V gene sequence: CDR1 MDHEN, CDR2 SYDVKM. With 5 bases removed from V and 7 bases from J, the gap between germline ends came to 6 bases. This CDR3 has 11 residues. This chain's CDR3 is CASSTGNEQFF. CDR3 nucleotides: TGTGCCAGCAGTACAGGGAATGAGCAGTTCTTC.

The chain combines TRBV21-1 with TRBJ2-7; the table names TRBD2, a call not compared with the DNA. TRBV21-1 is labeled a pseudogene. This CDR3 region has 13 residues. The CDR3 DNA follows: TGTGCCAGCAGCGGCGGGGGGGCCTACGAGCAGTACTTC. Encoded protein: CASSGGGAYEQYF.

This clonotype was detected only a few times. CDR3 region: CSASGGGLKPQHF. The CDR3 DNA sequence: TGCAGTGCTAGTGGAGGGGGCCTGAAGCCCCAGCATTTT. The genes are TRBV20-1 and TRBJ1-5; 7 bases are shared with TRBD1. The length of the CDR3 is 13 residues. The V gene's germline CDR1 is DFQATT and CDR2 SNEGSKA (reference sequence). J lost 8 bases, V lost 3 bases, and 7 bases had no gene match.

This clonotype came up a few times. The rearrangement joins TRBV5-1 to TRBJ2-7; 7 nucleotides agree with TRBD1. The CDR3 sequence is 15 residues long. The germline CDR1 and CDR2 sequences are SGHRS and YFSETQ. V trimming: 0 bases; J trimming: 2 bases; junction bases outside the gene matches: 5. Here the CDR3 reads CASSLGNRGPYEQYF. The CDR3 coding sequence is TGCGCCAGCAGCTTGGGAAACAGGGGTCCCTACGAGCAGTACTTC.

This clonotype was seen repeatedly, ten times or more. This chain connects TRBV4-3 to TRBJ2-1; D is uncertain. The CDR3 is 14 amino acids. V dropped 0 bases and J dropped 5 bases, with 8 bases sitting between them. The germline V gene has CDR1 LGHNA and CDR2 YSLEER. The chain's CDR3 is CASSQDPADNEQFF. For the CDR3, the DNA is TGCGCCAGCAGCCAAGATCCCGCCGACAATGAGCAGTTCTTC.

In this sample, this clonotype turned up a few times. CDR3 nucleotide sequence: TGTGCCAGCGTAGGGAACACCGGGGAGCTGTTTTTT. This translates into CASVGNTGELFF. The rearrangement links TRBV6-1 to TRBJ2-2; D gene uncertain. This CDR3 comprises 12 residues. V was pared by 8 bases and J by 1 base, with 5 bases between. Germline V lookup: CDR1 MNHNS, CDR2 SASEGT.

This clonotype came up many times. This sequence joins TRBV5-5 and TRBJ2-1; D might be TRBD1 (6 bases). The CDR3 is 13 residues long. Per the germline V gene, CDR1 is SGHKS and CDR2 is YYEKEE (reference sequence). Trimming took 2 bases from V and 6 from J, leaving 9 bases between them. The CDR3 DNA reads TGTGCCAGCAGCTTTCCAGGGGCCAATGAGCAGTTCTTC. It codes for CASSFPGANEQFF.

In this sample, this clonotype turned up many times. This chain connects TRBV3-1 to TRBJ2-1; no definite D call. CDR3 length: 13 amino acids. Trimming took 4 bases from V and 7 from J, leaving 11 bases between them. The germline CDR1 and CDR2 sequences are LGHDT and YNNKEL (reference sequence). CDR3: CASSLGARNEQFF. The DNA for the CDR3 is TGTGCCAGCAGCCTTGGAGCGAGGAATGAGCAGTTCTTC.

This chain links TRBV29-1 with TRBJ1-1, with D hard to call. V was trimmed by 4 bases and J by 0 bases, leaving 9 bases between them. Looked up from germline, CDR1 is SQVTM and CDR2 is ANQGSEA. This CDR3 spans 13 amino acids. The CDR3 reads CSVGTLLNTEAFF. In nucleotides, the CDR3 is TGCAGCGTTGGAACTCTGCTGAACACTGAAGCTTTCTTT.

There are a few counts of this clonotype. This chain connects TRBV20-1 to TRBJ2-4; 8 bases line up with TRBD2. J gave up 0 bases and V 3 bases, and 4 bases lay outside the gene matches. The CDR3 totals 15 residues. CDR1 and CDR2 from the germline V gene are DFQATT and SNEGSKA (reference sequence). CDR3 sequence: CSARPGGEAKNIQYF. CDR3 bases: TGCAGTGCTAGGCCGGGGGGGGAAGCCAAAAACATTCAGTACTTC.

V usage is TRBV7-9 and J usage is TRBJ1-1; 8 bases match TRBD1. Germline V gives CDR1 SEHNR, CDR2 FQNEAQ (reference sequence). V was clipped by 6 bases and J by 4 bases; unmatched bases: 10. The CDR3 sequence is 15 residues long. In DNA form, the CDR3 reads TGTGCCAGCAGGCCTACGACAGGGGAGGTCACTGAAGCTTTCTTT. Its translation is CASRPTTGEVTEAFF.

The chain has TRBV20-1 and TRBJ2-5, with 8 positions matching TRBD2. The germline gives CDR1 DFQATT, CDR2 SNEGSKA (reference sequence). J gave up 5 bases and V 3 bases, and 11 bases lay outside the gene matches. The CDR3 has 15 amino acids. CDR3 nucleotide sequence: TGCAGTGCTAGCCCTGGACTAGCCTTTTGGGAGACCCAGTACTTC. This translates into CSASPGLAFWETQYF.

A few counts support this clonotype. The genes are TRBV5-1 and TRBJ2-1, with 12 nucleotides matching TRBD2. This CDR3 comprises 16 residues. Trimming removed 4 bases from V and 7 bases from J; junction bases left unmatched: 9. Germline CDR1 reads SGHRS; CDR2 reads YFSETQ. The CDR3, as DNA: TGCGCCAGCAGCCGGCCTAGCGGGGGGGCCATGAATGAGCAGTTCTTC. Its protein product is CASSRPSGGAMNEQFF.

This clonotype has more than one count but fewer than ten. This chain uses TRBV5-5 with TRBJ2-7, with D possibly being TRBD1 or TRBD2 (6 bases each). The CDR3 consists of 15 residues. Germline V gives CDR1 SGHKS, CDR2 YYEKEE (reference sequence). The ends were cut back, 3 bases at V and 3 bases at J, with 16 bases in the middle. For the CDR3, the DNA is TGTGCCAGCAGCTCCCCTCCGGAGGGGGGCTACGAGCAGTACGTC. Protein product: CASSSPPEGGYEQYV.

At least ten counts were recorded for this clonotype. This CDR3 is CASSLRAGPYEQYV. Written as DNA, the CDR3 is TGTGCCAGCAGCTTAAGGGCAGGCCCCTACGAGCAGTACGTC. J is TRBJ2-7 and V is TRBV7-6; no firm D call. From germline, CDR1 is SGHVS and CDR2 FNYEAQ. CDR3 length: 14 amino acids. V was pared by 2 bases and J by 2 bases, with 10 bases between.

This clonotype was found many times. CDR3 residues: CASSYPQQTGRTDTQYF. DNA for the CDR3: TGTGCCAGCAGTTACCCCCAGCAGACAGGGCGCACAGATACGCAGTATTTT. The rearrangement joins TRBV6-5 to TRBJ2-3, with TRBD1 matching over 7 bases. Looked up from germline, CDR1 is MNHEY and CDR2 is SVGAGI. V lost 2 bases to trimming and J lost 1 base; unmatched junction nucleotides: 9. The CDR3 contains 17 residues.

The CDR3 DNA reads TGTGCCAGCAGCCCCAGTTCCGGACTCCCTCCCACAGATACGCAGTATTTT. It encodes CASSPSSGLPPTDTQYF. V usage is TRBV6-1 and J usage is TRBJ2-3; a possible D gene is TRBD2 (5 bases). V lost 6 bases, J lost 2 bases, and 21 bases lay in between. The CDR3 runs 17 residues. Germline assignment: CDR1 MNHNS and CDR2 SASEGT.